This TCR beta chain derives from a study of shared clonotypes between healthy human individuals. Naive CD8 cells lacked CD45RO and underwent positive selection for CCR7, leaving out terminally differentiated effector memory CD45RA+ cells. Nashville, Tennessee was home to all donors, each a Caucasian adult. Remarks on this clone: The antigen remains undetermined.

Study-wide results and caveats: Sorted-subset sequencing, rarefaction showed, was incomplete despite large depth.

The CDR3 totals 12 residues. Trimming cost V 3 bases and J 7 bases, with 9 bases left between them. Germline values: CDR1 MNHEY, CDR2 SMNVEV (reference sequence). Assay: immunoSEQ multiplex PCR; the TCRdb copy retains only in-frame clones and omits some. This repertoire shows around 2,000,000 clones, about 94% found once; its top ten account for 1.2%. This clonotype was sampled from a man aged 18 to 29 in good health. Sequenced input: naive CD8+ T cells sorted from blood. This chain joins TRBV27 and TRBJ1-1; D unclear. The DNA for the CDR3 is TGTGCCAGCAGTTTTGGAGCAGATGAAGCTTTCTTT. Protein product: CASSFGADEAFF.